The T cell receptor (beta chain) described here comes from a study of beta chain features in type 1 diabetes. The study's findings and limits: TCRB CDR3s from Type 1 diabetes patients were moderately but significantly shorter in all four CD4+ subsets.

Expressed TCRB transcripts got sequenced, as all isolated RNA was reverse transcribed. The repertoire was sequenced with immunoSEQ multiplex PCR; TCRdb's copy has only in-frame clones and lacks some. This table has about 260,000 clones, roughly 21% appearing once. CDR3 length: 14 amino acids. The V and J ends lost 0 bases and 10 bases respectively, with 11 bases between them. The germline V gene has CDR1 SGDLS and CDR2 YYNGEE. In the case of this clone: The target antigen is unknown.

The sequence came from a woman between 40 and 50 years old with type 1 diabetes. Material for sequencing was naive CD4+ T cells from blood. The genes are TRBV9 and TRBJ1-6; D may be TRBD1 (6 bases). In nucleotides, the CDR3 is TGTGCCAGCAGCGTAGGGACAGTGGGGTCACCCCTCCACTTT. Translated, it gives CASSVGTVGSPLHF.